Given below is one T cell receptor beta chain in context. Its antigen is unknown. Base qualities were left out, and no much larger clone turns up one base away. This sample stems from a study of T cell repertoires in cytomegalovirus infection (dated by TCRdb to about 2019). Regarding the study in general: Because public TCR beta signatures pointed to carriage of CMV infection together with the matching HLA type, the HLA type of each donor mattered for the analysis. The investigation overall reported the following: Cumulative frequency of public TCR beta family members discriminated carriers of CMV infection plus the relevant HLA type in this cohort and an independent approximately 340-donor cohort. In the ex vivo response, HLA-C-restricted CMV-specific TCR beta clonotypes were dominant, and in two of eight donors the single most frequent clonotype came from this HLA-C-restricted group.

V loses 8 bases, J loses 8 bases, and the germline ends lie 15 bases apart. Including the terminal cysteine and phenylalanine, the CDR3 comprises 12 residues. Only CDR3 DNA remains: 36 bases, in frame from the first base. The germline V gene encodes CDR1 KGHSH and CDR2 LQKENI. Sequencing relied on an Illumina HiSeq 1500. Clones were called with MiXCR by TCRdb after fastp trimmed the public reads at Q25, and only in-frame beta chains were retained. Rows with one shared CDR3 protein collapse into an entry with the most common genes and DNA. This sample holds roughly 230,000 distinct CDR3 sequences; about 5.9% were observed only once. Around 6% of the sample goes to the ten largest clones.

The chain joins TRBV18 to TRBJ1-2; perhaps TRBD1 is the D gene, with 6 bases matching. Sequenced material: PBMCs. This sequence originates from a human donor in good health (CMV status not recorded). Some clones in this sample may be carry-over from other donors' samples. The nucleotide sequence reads TGTGCCAGCAACGAAAACAGGGACGGCTACACCTTC. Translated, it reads CASNENRDGYTF.